The table lists the clone carrying this TCR beta chain with a count of one. Trimming removed 1 base from V and 5 bases from J; junction bases left unmatched: 3. This CDR3 is built from 15 residues. Germline V lookup: CDR1 LGHDT, CDR2 YNNKEL (reference sequence). The data originate from a study of blood T cell repertoires in COVID-19. As for the study in general: From the United States, Italy and Spain came samples of acute and convalescent COVID-19.

Some clones are missing from TCRdb's copy, which holds only in-frame ones; the method was immunoSEQ multiplex PCR. Found here are 200,000 to 250,000 clones, 82% of them singletons; the top ten hold about 3.6%. The specimen was peripheral blood. The rearrangement links TRBV3-1 (or the pseudogene TRBV3-2) to TRBJ2-1, with 9 bases matching TRBD2. The receptor was derived from a woman older than 75 with acute or convalescent COVID-19. The CDR3 coding sequence is TGTGCCAGCAGCCAAGCGCTAGCGGGGAACAATGAGCAGTTCTTC. The encoded protein is CASSQALAGNNEQFF.